A selection of T cell receptor beta chains follows, all from one sample in a study of tumor and adjacent non-tumor tissue in lung cancer. Using its own MiXCR run on the multiplex PCR reads, TCRdb lists one record per CDR3 protein. Of approximately 120,000 distinct CDR3 sequences listed, roughly two thirds are singletons. Material for sequencing was distant non-tumor lung tissue. The receptors originated from a man in his 60s with non-small cell lung cancer. Each CDR3 is given with its conserved first and last residue. The D gene is left open where the match is weak. Clone size, where shown, is once, few, many, or a class for clones that have expanded.

>many|TRBV29-1|TRBJ2-3|TRBD2
CSVKESGGPSAQYF
TGCAGCGTAAAAGAAAGCGGGGGACCCTCAGCGCAGTATTTT
>many|TRBV4-2|TRBJ2-3|.
CASSQAGLSSTDTQYF
TGTGCCAGCAGCCAAGCAGGACTCTCCAGCACAGATACGCAGTATTTT
>medium-sized|TRBV20-1|TRBJ2-2|TRBD1
CSARDRDRANTGELFF
TGCAGTGCTAGAGATCGTGACAGGGCGAACACCGGGGAGCTGTTTTTT
>few|TRBV6-2/TRBV6-3|TRBJ2-1|TRBD2
CASSIPIIAGDNEQFF
TGTGCCAGTAGCATCCCGATAATAGCGGGGGACAATGAACAGTTCTTC
>many|TRBV7-8|TRBJ2-1|.
CASSLGGINEQFF
TGTGCCAGCAGCTTGGGAGGAATCAATGAGCAGTTCTTC
>.|TRBV10-2|TRBJ2-7|TRBD1
CASRATGATYKQYF
TGTGCCAGCAGAGCAACAGGGGCAACCTACAAGCAGTACTTC
>.|TRBV2|TRBJ1-5|.
CASSVDGNQPQQF
TGTGCCAGCAGTGTGGACGGCAATCAGCCCCAGCAATTT
>.|TRBV24-1|TRBJ2-5|.
CATSDFTGYQETQYF
TGTGCCACCAGTGATTTTACAGGTTACCAAGAGACCCAGTACTTC
>many|TRBV29-1|TRBJ1-4|.
CSVDTGEKLFF
TGCAGCGTTGACACGGGTGAAAAACTGTTTTTT
>.|TRBV6-1|TRBJ1-2|.
CASSALMRTGVGYAF
TGTGCCAGCAGCGCCTTAATGCGGACGGGGGTTGGCTACGCCTTC
>many|TRBV20-1|TRBJ2-1|TRBD2
CSASLAGYGGNEQFF
TGCAGTGCATCTCTAGCGGGGTATGGGGGCAATGAGCAGTTCTTC
>medium-sized|TRBV4-1|TRBJ1-5|.
CASSQAGVGSNQPQHF
TGCGCCAGCAGCCAAGCCGGGGTTGGGAGCAATCAGCCCCAGCATTTT
>.|TRBV6-1|TRBJ1-6|.
CVSSEKSAPANSSLHF
TGTGTCAGCAGTGAAAAGTCAGCGCCCGCTAATTCATCCCTCCACTTT
>.|TRBV28|TRBJ2-1|TRBD2
CASSLYGRVSSHNEKFF
TGTGCCAGCAGTTTATATGGGAGGGTTAGCAGCCACAATGAGAAGTTCTTC
>few|TRBV4-1|TRBJ2-5|.
CASSQENAWAGPQETQYF
TGCGCCAGCAGCCAAGAAAATGCATGGGCGGGACCTCAAGAGACCCAGTACTTC
>.|TRBV13|TRBJ2-7|TRBD2
CASSAKPGGLVYEQYF
TGTGCCAGTAGCGCTAAGCCGGGGGGGCTGGTCTACGAGCAGTACTTC
>few|TRBV11-3|TRBJ2-5|TRBD1
CVSSLGRQGAEETQYF
TGTGTCAGCAGCTTAGGGAGGCAGGGGGCAGAGGAGACCCAGTACTTC
>many|TRBV6-1|TRBJ1-2|.
CASSEALGEGYTF
TGTGCCAGCAGTGAAGCGCTGGGGGAAGGCTACACCTTC
>.|TRBV20-1|TRBJ2-3|.
CSARDLNGRGAGSTETQYF
TGCAGTGCTAGAGATCTTAACGGGAGAGGGGCTGGTAGCACAGAAACGCAGTATTTT
>many|TRBV6-6|TRBJ1-1|.
CASSWQGGTEAFF
TGTGCCAGCAGTTGGCAGGGTGGCACTGAAGCTTTCTTT
>many|TRBV28|TRBJ2-7|.
CASSYTGQTYEQYF
TGTGCCAGCAGTTACACCGGACAGACCTACGAGCAGTACTTC
>many|TRBV11-1|TRBJ2-2|.
CASSLLGRGVGELFF
TGTGCCAGCAGCTTATTAGGCAGGGGCGTCGGGGAGCTGTTTTTT
>.|TRBV10-1|TRBJ2-1|.
CTSSENVGGRGYNEQFF
TGCACCAGCAGTGAGAATGTTGGTGGGAGGGGGTACAATGAGCAGTTCTTC
>.|TRBV11-2|TRBJ2-7|TRBD1
CPSSLGQVSYEQYF
TGTCCCAGCAGCCTGGGACAGGTCTCCTACGAGCAGTACTTC
>.|TRBV6-1|TRBJ1-5|TRBD1
CASSQTGAAADTQHF
TGTGCCAGCAGCCAGACAGGGGCGGCCGCAGATACGCAGCATTTT
>.|TRBV11-2|TRBJ2-1|.
CASNSAGINEQFF
TGTGCCAGCAACTCAGCAGGGATCAATGAGCAGTTCTTC
>few|TRBV28|TRBJ1-5|.
CASSPHFQPQHF
TGTGCCAGCAGTCCCCATTTTCAGCCCCAGCATTTT
>.|TRBV24-1|TRBJ2-5|.
CATSDVTGPKETQYF
TGTGCCACCAGTGACGTGACAGGTCCCAAAGAGACCCAGTACTTC
>once|TRBV4-3|TRBJ2-3|TRBD2
CASSWLAGGTDTQYF
TGCGCCAGCAGCTGGCTAGCGGGGGGCACAGATACGCAGTATTTT
>once|TRBV4-3|TRBJ2-1|.
CARSPPGRPNEQFF
TGCGCCCGCAGCCCCCCCGGCAGGCCCAATGAGCAGTTCTTC
>.|TRBV12-3/TRBV12-4|TRBJ2-2|.
CASRSNLGLAKTGELFF
TGTGCCAGCAGATCCAATTTGGGACTCGCGAAGACCGGGGAGCTGTTTTTT
>.|TRBV6-2/TRBV6-3|TRBJ2-5|.
CVSRIQRGQETQYF
TGTGTCAGCAGGATACAGAGGGGTCAAGAGACCCAGTACTTC
>.|TRBV20-1|TRBJ2-1|TRBD2
CSAIPPGRYDNEQFF
TGCAGTGCCATACCTCCCGGGAGGTACGACAATGAGCAGTTCTTC
>many|TRBV7-8|TRBJ1-1|.
CASSQGGGITGFAAFF
TGTGCCAGCAGCCAAGGGGGGGGGATTACAGGGTTCGCAGCTTTCTTT
>.|TRBV7-9|TRBJ2-7|TRBD2
CASSSSGGAYEQYF
TGTGCCAGCAGCTCAAGTGGGGGGGCCTACGAGCAGTACTTC
>many|TRBV4-3|TRBJ2-2|.
CASSQDKAGTGELFF
TGCGCCAGCAGCCAAGACAAGGCGGGCACCGGGGAGCTGTTTTTT
>medium-sized|TRBV11-2|TRBJ1-3|.
CASSLGSTGNTIYF
TGTGCCAGCAGCTTAGGATCCACTGGAAACACCATATATTTT